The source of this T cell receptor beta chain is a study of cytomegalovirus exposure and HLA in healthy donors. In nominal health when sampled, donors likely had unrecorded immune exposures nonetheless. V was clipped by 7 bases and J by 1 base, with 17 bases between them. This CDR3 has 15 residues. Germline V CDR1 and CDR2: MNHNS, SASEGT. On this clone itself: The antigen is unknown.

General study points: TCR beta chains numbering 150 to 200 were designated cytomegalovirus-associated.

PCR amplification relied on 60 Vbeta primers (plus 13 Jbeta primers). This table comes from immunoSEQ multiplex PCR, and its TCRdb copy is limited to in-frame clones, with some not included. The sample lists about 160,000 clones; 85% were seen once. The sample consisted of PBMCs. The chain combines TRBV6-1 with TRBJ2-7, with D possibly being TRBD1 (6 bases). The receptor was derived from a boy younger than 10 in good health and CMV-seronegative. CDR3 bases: TGTGCCAGCACTGTCAGACAGGTGGGGTCCTACGAGCAGTACTTC. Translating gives CASTVRQVGSYEQYF.